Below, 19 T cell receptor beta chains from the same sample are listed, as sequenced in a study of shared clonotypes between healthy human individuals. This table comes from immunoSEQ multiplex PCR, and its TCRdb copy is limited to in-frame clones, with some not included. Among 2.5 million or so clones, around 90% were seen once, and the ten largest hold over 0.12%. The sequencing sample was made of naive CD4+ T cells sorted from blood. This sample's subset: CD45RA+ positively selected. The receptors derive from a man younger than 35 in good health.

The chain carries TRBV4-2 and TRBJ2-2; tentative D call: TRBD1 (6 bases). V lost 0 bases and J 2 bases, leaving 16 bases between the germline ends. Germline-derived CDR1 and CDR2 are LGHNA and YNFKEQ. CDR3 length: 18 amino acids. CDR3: CASSQDLNRQVNTGELFF. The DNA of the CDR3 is TGTGCCAGCAGCCAAGATCTTAATAGACAGGTCAACACCGGGGAGCTGTTTTTT.

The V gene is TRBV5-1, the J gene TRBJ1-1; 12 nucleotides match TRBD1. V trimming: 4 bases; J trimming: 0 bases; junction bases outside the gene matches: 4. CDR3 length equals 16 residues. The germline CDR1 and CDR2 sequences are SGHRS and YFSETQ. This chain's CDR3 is CASSPGQGAMNTEAFF. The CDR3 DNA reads TGCGCCAGCAGCCCGGGACAGGGGGCGATGAACACTGAAGCTTTCTTT.

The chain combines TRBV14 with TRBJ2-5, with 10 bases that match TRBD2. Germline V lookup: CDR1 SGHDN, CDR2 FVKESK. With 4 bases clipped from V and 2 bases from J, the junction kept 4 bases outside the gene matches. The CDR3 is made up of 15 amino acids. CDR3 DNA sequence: TGTGCCAGCAGCCTAGCGGGGGGCCCTCAAGAGACCCAGTACTTC. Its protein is CASSLAGGPQETQYF.

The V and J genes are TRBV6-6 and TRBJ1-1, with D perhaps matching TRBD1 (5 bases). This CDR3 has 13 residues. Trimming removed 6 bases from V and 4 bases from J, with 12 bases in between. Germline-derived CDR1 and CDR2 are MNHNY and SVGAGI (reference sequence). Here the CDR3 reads CASRGRWGTEAFF. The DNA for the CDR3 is TGTGCCAGCAGGGGGCGGTGGGGCACTGAAGCTTTCTTT.

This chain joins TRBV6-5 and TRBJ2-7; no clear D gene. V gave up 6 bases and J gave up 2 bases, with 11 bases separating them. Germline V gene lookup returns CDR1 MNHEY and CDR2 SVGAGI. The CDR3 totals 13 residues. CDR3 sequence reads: CASRVGLAYEQYF. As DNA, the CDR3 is TGTGCCAGCAGAGTGGGCCTAGCCTACGAGCAGTACTTC.

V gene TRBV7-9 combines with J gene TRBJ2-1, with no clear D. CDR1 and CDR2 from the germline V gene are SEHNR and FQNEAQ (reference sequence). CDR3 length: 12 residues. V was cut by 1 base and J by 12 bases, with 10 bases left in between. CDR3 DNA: TGTGCCAGCAGCTTAGTCGGGTCCGGGCAGTTCTTC. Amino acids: CASSLVGSGQFF.

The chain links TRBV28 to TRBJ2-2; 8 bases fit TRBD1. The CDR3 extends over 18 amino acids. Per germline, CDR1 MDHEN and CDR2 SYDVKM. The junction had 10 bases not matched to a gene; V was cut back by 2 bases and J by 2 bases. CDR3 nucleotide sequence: TGTGCCAGCAGTTTAGGGGCAGGGACAGGAACCAACACCGGGGAGCTGTTTTTT. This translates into CASSLGAGTGTNTGELFF.

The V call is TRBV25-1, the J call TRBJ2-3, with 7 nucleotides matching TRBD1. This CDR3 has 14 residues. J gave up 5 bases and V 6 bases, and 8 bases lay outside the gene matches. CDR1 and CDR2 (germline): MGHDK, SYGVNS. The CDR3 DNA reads TGTGCCAGCAGCACGGCAGGGGGACAAGATACGCAGTATTTT. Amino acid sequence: CASSTAGGQDTQYF.

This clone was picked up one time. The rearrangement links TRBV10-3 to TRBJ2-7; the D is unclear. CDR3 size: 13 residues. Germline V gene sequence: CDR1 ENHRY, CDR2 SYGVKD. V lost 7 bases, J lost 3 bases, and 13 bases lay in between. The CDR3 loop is CAIKGSANYEQYF. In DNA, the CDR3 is TGTGCCATCAAGGGCAGCGCGAACTACGAGCAGTACTTC.

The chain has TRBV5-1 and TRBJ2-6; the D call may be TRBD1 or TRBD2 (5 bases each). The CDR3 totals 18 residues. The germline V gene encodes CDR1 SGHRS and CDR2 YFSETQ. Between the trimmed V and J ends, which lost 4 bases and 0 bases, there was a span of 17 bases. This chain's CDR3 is CASSAEPAGSSGANVLTF. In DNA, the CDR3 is TGCGCCAGCAGCGCAGAGCCCGCAGGGAGCTCTGGGGCCAACGTCCTGACTTTC.

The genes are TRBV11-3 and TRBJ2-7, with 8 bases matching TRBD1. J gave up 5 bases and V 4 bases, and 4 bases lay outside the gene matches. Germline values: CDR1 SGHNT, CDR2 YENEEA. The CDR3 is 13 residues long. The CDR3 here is CASSSGQDDEQYF. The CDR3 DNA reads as TGTGCCAGCAGCTCGGGACAGGATGACGAGCAGTACTTC.

The CDR3, as DNA: TGTGCCAGCAGCATCGACCACAGCTCCTACGAGCAGTACTTC. Residues: CASSIDHSSYEQYF. This rearrangement joins TRBV6-1 to TRBJ2-7; no firm D call. Per germline, CDR1 MNHNS and CDR2 SASEGT. The CDR3 length is 14 residues. Trimming stripped 6 bases from V and 0 bases from J, with 12 bases between.

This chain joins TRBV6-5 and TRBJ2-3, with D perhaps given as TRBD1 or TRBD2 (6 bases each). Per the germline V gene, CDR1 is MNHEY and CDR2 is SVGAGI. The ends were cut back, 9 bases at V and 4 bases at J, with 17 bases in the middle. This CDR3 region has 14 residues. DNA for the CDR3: TGTGCCAGTCTAGTACGGGGGCCACCAGATACGCAGTATTTT. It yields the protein CASLVRGPPDTQYF.

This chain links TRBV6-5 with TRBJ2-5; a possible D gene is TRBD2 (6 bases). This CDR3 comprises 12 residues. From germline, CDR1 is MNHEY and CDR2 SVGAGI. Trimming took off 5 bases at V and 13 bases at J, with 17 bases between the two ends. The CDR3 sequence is CASSTPGAQPYF. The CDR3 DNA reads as TGTGCCAGCAGTACTCCGGGAGCCCAACCGTACTTC.

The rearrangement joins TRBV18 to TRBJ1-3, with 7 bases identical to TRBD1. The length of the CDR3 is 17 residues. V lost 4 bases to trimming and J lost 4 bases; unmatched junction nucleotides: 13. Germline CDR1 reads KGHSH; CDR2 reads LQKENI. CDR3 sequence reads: CASSLTTGQFAGNTIYF. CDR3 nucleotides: TGTGCCAGCTCACTTACAACGGGACAGTTTGCGGGAAACACCATATATTTT.

CDR3 sequence: CASSQGFQTTGNTIYF. The CDR3 region has the DNA TGTGCCAGCTCGCAAGGCTTTCAGACCACTGGAAACACCATATATTTT. The chain uses TRBV18 and TRBJ1-3; D not resolved. With 6 bases removed from V and 2 bases from J, the gap between germline ends came to 17 bases. The CDR3 spans 16 residues. Germline V gene data show CDR1 as KGHSH and CDR2 as LQKENI.

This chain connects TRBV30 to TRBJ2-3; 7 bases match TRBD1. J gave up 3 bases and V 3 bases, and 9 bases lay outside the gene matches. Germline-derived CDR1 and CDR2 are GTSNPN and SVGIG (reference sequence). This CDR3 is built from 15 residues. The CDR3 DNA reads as TGTGCCTGGAGCCTACAGGGGTATCGGACAGATACGCAGTATTTT. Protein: CAWSLQGYRTDTQYF.

The CDR3, as DNA: TGTGCCAGTCTAGCGGGAGTAGGCACAGATACGCAGTATTTT. Translating gives CASLAGVGTDTQYF. The chain has TRBV2 and TRBJ2-3; TRBD2 matches 10 bases. CDR1 and CDR2 (germline): SNHLY, FYNNEI. The CDR3 runs 14 residues. J gave up 1 base and V 9 bases, and 4 bases lay outside the gene matches.

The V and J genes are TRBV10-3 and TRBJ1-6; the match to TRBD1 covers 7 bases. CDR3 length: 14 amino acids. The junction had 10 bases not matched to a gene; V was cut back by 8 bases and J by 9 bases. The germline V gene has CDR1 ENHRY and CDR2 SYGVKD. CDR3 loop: CAIQSGTDLSPLHF. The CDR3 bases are TGTGCCATCCAATCCGGGACAGACCTTTCACCCCTCCACTTT.